A selection of T cell receptor beta chains follows, all from one sample in a study of blood T cell repertoires in COVID-19. Generated by immunoSEQ multiplex PCR, the TCRdb table keeps only in-frame clones and is missing some. The sample records 290,000 or so clones, 80% to 85% being singletons. Material: PBMCs or T cells enriched from blood (not recorded which). All receptors come from a man aged 35 to 55 who had been exposed to COVID-19. CDR3s include the opening cysteine and the closing phenylalanine or tryptophan. The D gene is left open where the match is weak. Expanded clones get a size class; other rows say once, few or many, or leave the size out.

>.|.|TRBV21-1
CASSSRQYGYTF
>.|.|TRBV9
CASSVEPPPGAGELFF
>.|.|TRBV7-9
CASSLSGIGSYEQYF
>.|.|TRBV7-2
CASSPSGDTQYF
>.|.|TRBV6-5
CASITGTEAFF
>TRBD2|.|TRBV19
CASSIVGGGIYNEQFF
>.|.|TRBV7-2
CASSLYREIKGYTF
>TRBD1|.|TRBV30
CAWSKGQSFYGYTF
>.|once|TRBV27
CASSTIDRPNYGYTF
>.|few|TRBV10-3
CAISGESRNSPLHF
>TRBD2|.|TRBV7-9
CASSHGEGATPYEQYF
>.|.|TRBV5-1
CASSWRSLGGNTIYF
>.|.|TRBV10-2
CASRRTTLKVHEQFF
>TRBD2|once|TRBV9
CASSVGGSRNTGELFF
>TRBD2|.|TRBV9
CASSVIAGGGNEQFF
>TRBD1|.|TRBV3-1/TRBV3-2
CASRGKGAGYGYTF